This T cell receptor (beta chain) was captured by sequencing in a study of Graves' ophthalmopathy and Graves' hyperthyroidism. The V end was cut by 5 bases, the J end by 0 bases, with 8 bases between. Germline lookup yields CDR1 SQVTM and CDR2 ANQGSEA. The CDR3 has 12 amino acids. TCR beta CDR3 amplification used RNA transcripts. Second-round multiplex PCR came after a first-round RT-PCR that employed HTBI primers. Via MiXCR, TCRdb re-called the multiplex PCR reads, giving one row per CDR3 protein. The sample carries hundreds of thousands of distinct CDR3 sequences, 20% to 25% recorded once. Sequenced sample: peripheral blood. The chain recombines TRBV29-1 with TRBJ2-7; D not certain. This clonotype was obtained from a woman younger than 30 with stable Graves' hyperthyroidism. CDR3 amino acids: CSVRLDSYEQYF. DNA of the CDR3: TGCAGCGTTCGGCTCGACTCCTACGAGCAGTACTTC.